Listed below are T cell receptor beta chains from one sample, sequenced in a study of spatial heterogeneity in lung cancer. Each CDR3 protein is one row after TCRdb ran MiXCR on the 5' RACE reads. The sample comprises about 70,000 distinct CDR3 sequences, 8% to 10% of which are singletons, and under 2.5% rests with the top ten. The specimen was PBMCs, collected at follow-up. The receptors come from a female donor with early-stage non-small cell lung cancer. The CDR3 runs from the conserved cysteine through the conserved F or W. Fields, in order: V gene, D gene, clone size, J gene, CDR3 DNA, CDR3 protein. A D gene is named only where the DNA matches it firmly. Rows may omit the clone size; those that give it use once, few, many or a size class.

V: TRBV7-2; D: -; size: -; J: TRBJ2-5; DNA: TGTGCCAGCAGCTCGGGGCAGGGTGCGGTGGAGACCCAGTACTTC; CDR3: CASSSGQGAVETQYF
V: TRBV7-3; D: -; size: many; J: TRBJ2-1; DNA: TGTGCCAGCAGCTTCGGTCAAGGGAGTTATGAGCAGTTCTTC; CDR3: CASSFGQGSYEQFF
V: TRBV7-2; D: -; size: -; J: TRBJ2-1; DNA: TGTGCCAGCAGCTTGTCTGAAGGTGAGCAGTTCTTC; CDR3: CASSLSEGEQFF
V: TRBV2; D: -; size: many; J: TRBJ1-1; DNA: TGTGCCAGCAGTGAATGGACTGAAGCTTTCTTT; CDR3: CASSEWTEAFF
V: TRBV12-3/TRBV12-4; D: -; size: few; J: TRBJ2-7; DNA: TGTGCCAGCCGGGCCGCCCTTGCCTACGAGCAGTACTTC; CDR3: CASRAALAYEQYF
V: TRBV28; D: -; size: many; J: TRBJ2-7; DNA: TGTGCCAGCAGTCAAGCCGGGACATCCTCCTACGAGCAGTACTTC; CDR3: CASSQAGTSSYEQYF
V: TRBV2; D: -; size: -; J: TRBJ2-7; DNA: TGTGCCAGCCGAGGAGAGAGGGGGACCTACGAGCAGTACTTC; CDR3: CASRGERGTYEQYF
V: TRBV12-3/TRBV12-4; D: TRBD1; size: -; J: TRBJ1-6; DNA: TGTGCCAGCAGTTTATGGACAGGGGGTAATTCACCCCTCCACTTT; CDR3: CASSLWTGGNSPLHF
V: TRBV7-2; D: -; size: -; J: TRBJ1-6; DNA: TGTGCCAGCAGCCCGCGAGGGTCACCCCTCCACTTT; CDR3: CASSPRGSPLHF
V: TRBV20-1; D: TRBD2; size: many; J: TRBJ2-1; DNA: TGCAGTGCTAAAGGACTAGCGGTATTCGATGAGCAGTTCTTC; CDR3: CSAKGLAVFDEQFF
V: TRBV7-8; D: -; size: many; J: TRBJ1-5; DNA: TGTGCCAGCAGCTTAAAAAGGTTCGGCAGGACAGACGGCAATCAGCCCCAGCATTTT; CDR3: CASSLKRFGRTDGNQPQHF
V: TRBV6-5; D: -; size: -; J: TRBJ1-6; DNA: TGTGCCAGCAGTTACAACGACGGGGGTTCGGCTGTCTCATCCCTCCACTTT; CDR3: CASSYNDGGSAVSSLHF
V: TRBV28; D: TRBD1; size: many; J: TRBJ1-2; DNA: TGTGCCAGCAGTTTTGTTCTCGAGGGGGCTTTCTATGGCTACACCTTC; CDR3: CASSFVLEGAFYGYTF
V: TRBV11-2; D: TRBD1; size: many; J: TRBJ1-6; DNA: TGTGCCAGCCACAGGGGAAATAATTCACCCCTCCACTTT; CDR3: CASHRGNNSPLHF
V: TRBV12-3/TRBV12-4; D: TRBD2; size: -; J: TRBJ2-1; DNA: TGTGCCAGCAGTTTTGCCGGACTAGCGGGAGAGGATGAGCAGTTCTTC; CDR3: CASSFAGLAGEDEQFF
V: TRBV20-1; D: -; size: many; J: TRBJ1-2; DNA: TGCAGTGCTAGAGACCCCTTGACGAACTATGGCTACACCTTC; CDR3: CSARDPLTNYGYTF
V: TRBV7-3; D: -; size: many; J: TRBJ2-7; DNA: TGTGCCAGCAGCCCCAGCCCCGGGACGGTGACCTACGAGCAGTACTTC; CDR3: CASSPSPGTVTYEQYF
V: TRBV5-1; D: TRBD2; size: few; J: TRBJ2-1; DNA: TGCGCCAGCAGCCTTACCCCATCTAGCGGGAGGGGTGAGCAGTTCTTC; CDR3: CASSLTPSSGRGEQFF
V: TRBV29-1; D: -; size: many; J: TRBJ2-7; DNA: TGCAGCGTTGTCGAGAACTACGAGCAGTACTTC; CDR3: CSVVENYEQYF
V: TRBV4-1; D: -; size: -; J: TRBJ1-1; DNA: TGCGCCAGCAGCCGTTCCACCGGGACACTGAACACTGAAGCTTTCTTT; CDR3: CASSRSTGTLNTEAFF
V: TRBV6-2/TRBV6-3; D: TRBD2; size: -; J: TRBJ2-3; DNA: TGTGCCAGCGCGACTAGCGGCACAGATACGCAGTATTTT; CDR3: CASATSGTDTQYF
V: TRBV4-1; D: -; size: few; J: TRBJ2-2; DNA: TGCGCCAGCAGCCAAGGGACAGTCATCACCGGGGAGCTGTTTTTT; CDR3: CASSQGTVITGELFF